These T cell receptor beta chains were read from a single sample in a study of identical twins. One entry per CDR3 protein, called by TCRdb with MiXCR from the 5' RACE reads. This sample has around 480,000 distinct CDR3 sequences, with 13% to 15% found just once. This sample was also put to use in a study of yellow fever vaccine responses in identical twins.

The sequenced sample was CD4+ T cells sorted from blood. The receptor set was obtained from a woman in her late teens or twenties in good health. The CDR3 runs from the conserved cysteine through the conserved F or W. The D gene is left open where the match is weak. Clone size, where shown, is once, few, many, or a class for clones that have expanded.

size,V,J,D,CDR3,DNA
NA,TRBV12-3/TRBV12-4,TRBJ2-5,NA,CASSLRRSSETQYF,TGTGCCAGCAGTTTGAGAAGGAGTTCAGAGACCCAGTACTTC
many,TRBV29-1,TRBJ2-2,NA,CSVVGGVNTGELFF,TGCAGCGTGGTGGGCGGGGTGAACACCGGGGAGCTGTTTTTT
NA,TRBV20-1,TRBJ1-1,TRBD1,CSARDEGANTEAFF,TGCAGTGCTAGAGATGAGGGGGCGAACACTGAAGCTTTCTTT
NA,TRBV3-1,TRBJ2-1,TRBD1,CASSPSGTGGLGEQFF,TGTGCCAGCAGCCCCTCCGGGACAGGGGGGCTAGGGGAGCAGTTCTTC
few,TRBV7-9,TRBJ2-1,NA,CASSLVRAEYNEQFF,TGTGCCAGCAGCTTAGTGCGGGCAGAGTACAATGAGCAGTTCTTC
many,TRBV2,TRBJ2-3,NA,CASSERGDTQYF,TGTGCCAGCAGTGAGCGGGGAGATACGCAGTATTTT
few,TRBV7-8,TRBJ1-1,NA,CASSKQAGRGTEAFF,TGTGCCAGCAGCAAACAGGCGGGGAGGGGCACTGAAGCTTTCTTT
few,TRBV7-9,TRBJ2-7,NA,CASSSGTADYEQYF,TGTGCCAGCAGCAGCGGGACAGCCGATTACGAGCAGTACTTC
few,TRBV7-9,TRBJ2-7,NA,CASSLVTATYEQYF,TGTGCCAGCAGCTTAGTAACGGCAACCTACGAGCAGTACTTC
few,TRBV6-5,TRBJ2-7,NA,CASSYLAPGGEQYF,TGTGCCAGCAGTTACTTAGCGCCCGGCGGCGAGCAGTACTTC
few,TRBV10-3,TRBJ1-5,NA,CAISQGSNQPQHF,TGTGCCATCAGCCAGGGGAGCAATCAGCCCCAGCATTTT
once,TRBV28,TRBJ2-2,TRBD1,CASSWTGAFGELFF,TGTGCCAGCAGTTGGACAGGGGCTTTCGGGGAGCTGTTTTTT
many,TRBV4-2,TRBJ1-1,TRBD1,CASSLRQGDTEAFF,TGTGCCAGCAGCCTGAGGCAGGGGGACACTGAAGCTTTCTTT
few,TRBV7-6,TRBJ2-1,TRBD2,CASSLRGGLNEQFF,TGTGCCAGCAGCTTACGGGGGGGCCTTAATGAGCAGTTCTTC
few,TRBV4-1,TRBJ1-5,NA,CASSQDRWQPQHF,TGCGCCAGCAGCCAAGATAGATGGCAGCCCCAGCATTTT
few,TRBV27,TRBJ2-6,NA,CASSLSRSGANVLTF,TGTGCCAGCAGTTTAAGCAGGTCTGGGGCCAACGTCCTGACTTTC
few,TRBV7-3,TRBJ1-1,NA,CASSSTTNTEAFF,TGTGCCAGCAGCTCAACTACTAACACTGAAGCTTTCTTT
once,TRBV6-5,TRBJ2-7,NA,CASSSLAEAGRGEQYF,TGTGCCAGCAGTTCCTTGGCGGAGGCCGGCCGAGGCGAGCAGTACTTC
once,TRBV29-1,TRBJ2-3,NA,CGGGRTDTQYF,TGCGGCGGAGGGAGGACAGATACGCAGTATTTT
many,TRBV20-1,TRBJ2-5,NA,CSASSRQETQYF,TGCAGTGCTAGTAGTAGGCAAGAGACCCAGTACTTC
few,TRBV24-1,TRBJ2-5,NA,CATSRGGTGTETQYF,TGTGCCACCAGTCGCGGGGGGACAGGGACAGAGACCCAGTACTTC
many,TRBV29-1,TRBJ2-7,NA,CSALVRAYEQYF,TGCAGCGCCCTCGTACGGGCCTACGAGCAGTACTTC
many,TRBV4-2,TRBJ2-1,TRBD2,CASSTRQRGEDNEQFF,TGTGCCAGCAGCACCCGCCAGCGGGGGGAAGACAATGAGCAGTTCTTC
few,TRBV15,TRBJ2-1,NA,CATSRDSGERGFF,TGTGCCACCAGCAGAGATTCGGGGGAGAGAGGGTTCTTC
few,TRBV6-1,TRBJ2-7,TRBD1,CASRAGTGSLEQYF,TGTGCCAGCAGAGCCGGGACAGGGTCTCTCGAGCAGTACTTC
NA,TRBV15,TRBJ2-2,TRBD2,CATSRDIGGGARTGELFF,TGTGCCACCAGCAGAGATATTGGCGGGGGGGCGCGCACCGGGGAGCTGTTTTTT
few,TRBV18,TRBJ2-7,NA,CASSEEFSYEQYF,TGTGCCAGCTCTGAGGAGTTCTCCTACGAGCAGTACTTC
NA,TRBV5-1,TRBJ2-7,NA,CASSFGTPSYEQYF,TGCGCCAGCAGCTTCGGGACACCCTCCTACGAGCAGTACTTC
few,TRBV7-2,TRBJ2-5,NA,CASRQRGAQETQYF,TGTGCCAGCAGACAGAGGGGGGCTCAAGAGACCCAGTACTTC
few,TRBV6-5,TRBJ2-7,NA,CASSSPMGSNLSYEQYF,TGTGCCAGCAGTTCCCCCATGGGAAGCAATCTCTCCTACGAGCAGTACTTC
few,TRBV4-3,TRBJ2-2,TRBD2,CASSQDIPTGGRASSGELFF,TGCGCCAGCAGCCAAGATATTCCCACGGGCGGGAGGGCCAGTAGCGGGGAGCTGTTTTTT
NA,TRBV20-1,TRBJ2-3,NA,CSASPWKGTDTQYF,TGCAGTGCTAGCCCCTGGAAGGGCACAGATACGCAGTATTTT
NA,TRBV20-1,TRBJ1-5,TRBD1,CSARDRLGNQPQHF,TGCAGTGCTAGGGACAGGCTGGGCAATCAGCCCCAGCATTTT
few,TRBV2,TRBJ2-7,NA,CASSDFLRYEQYF,TGTGCCAGCAGTGATTTTCTCCGCTACGAGCAGTACTTC
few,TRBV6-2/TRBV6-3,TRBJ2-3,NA,CASSYSRGSLNTQYF,TGTGCCAGCAGTTACTCGCGGGGCAGTTTGAATACGCAGTATTTT
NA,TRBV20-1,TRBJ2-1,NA,CSGFSLHEQFF,TGCAGTGGCTTTTCTTTGCATGAGCAGTTCTTC
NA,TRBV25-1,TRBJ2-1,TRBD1,CASTFRDRGSDEQFF,TGTGCCAGCACCTTCAGGGACAGGGGTTCCGATGAGCAGTTCTTC
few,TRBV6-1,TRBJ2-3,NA,CATTIRVFGDTQYF,TGTGCCACCACAATTAGAGTGTTCGGCGATACGCAGTATTTT
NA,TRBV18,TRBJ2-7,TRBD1,CASSTGTGGSEQYF,TGTGCCAGCTCAACCGGGACAGGGGGCAGTGAGCAGTACTTC
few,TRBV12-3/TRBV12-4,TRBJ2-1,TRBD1,CASRYGTGVNEQFF,TGTGCCAGCAGGTACGGGACAGGGGTGAATGAGCAGTTCTTC
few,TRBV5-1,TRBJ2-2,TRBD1,CASSSKTGFTGELFF,TGCGCCAGCAGCTCCAAGACAGGGTTCACCGGGGAGCTGTTTTTT
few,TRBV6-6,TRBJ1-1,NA,CASSYYHNTEAFF,TGTGCCAGCAGTTACTACCACAACACTGAAGCTTTCTTT
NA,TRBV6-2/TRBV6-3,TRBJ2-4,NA,CASSYSIRRGKNIQYF,TGTGCCAGCAGTTACTCGATTCGGCGGGGCAAAAACATTCAGTACTTC
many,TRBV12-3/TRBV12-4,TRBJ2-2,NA,CASSLGIGELFF,TGTGCCAGCAGTTTAGGTATCGGGGAGCTGTTTTTT
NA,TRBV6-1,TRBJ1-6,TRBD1,CASRRDSPIETPLHF,TGTGCCAGCAGAAGGGACAGCCCTATCGAAACACCCCTCCACTTT
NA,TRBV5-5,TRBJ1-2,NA,CASSLIPSPGNYGYTF,TGTGCCAGCAGCTTGATACCCTCCCCGGGAAACTATGGCTACACCTTC
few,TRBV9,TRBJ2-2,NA,CASSVAVTGELFF,TGTGCCAGCAGCGTAGCGGTTACCGGGGAGCTGTTTTTT
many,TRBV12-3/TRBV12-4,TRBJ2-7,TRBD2,CASSRTSGSPEQYF,TGTGCCAGCAGTCGGACTAGCGGGAGCCCCGAGCAGTACTTC
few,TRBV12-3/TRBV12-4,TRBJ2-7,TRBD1,CASSYTGVEQYF,TGTGCCAGCAGTTATACAGGGGTAGAGCAGTACTTC
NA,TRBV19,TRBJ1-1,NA,CASYRAGMNTEAFF,TGTGCCAGCTACAGGGCGGGAATGAACACTGAAGCTTTCTTT
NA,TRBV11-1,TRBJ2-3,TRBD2,CASSLTGTSVGGGDTQYF,TGTGCCAGCAGCCTGACCGGGACTAGCGTCGGGGGTGGGGATACGCAGTATTTT
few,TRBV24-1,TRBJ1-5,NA,CATVLGIRNQPQHF,TGTGCCACGGTTTTGGGTATCAGGAATCAGCCCCAGCATTTT
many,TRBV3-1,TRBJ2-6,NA,CASSQGSSGANVLTF,TGTGCCAGCAGCCAAGGGAGCTCTGGGGCCAACGTCCTGACTTTC
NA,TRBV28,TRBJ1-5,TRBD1,CASSWGTGGGGQPQHF,TGTGCCAGCAGTTGGGGAACAGGGGGCGGCGGTCAGCCCCAGCATTTT